Here is one T cell receptor (beta chain) with its context. Its antigen is as yet unknown. The record originates from a study of cytomegalovirus exposure and HLA in healthy donors. About the research overall: As released early, the data held 65 million to 90 million unique TCRs from HLA-typed donors.

Whole-study findings and limits: Indistinguishable V segments, including TRBV6-2 and TRBV6-3, were excluded.

Germline V lookup: CDR1 SEHNR, CDR2 FQNEAQ (reference sequence). Trimming removed 0 bases from V and 0 bases from J, with 11 bases in between. CDR3 length: 16 residues. The PCR used 60 Vbeta and 13 Jbeta primers. TCRdb keeps only in-frame clones here, not all; method: immunoSEQ multiplex PCR. The sample carries 50,000 to 75,000 clones, 80% recorded once. The receptor comes from a woman in her thirties or forties in good health and CMV-seronegative. The sequenced material came from PBMCs. The chain joins TRBV7-9 to TRBJ1-2; the D gene is possibly TRBD1 (6 bases). The CDR3 DNA follows: TGTGCCAGCAGCTTAGCCAGGACAGAAGCTAACTATGGCTACACCTTC. This translates into CASSLARTEANYGYTF.